The source of this T cell receptor beta chain is a study of T cell responses to AZD1222 COVID-19 vaccine. The protocol was immunoSEQ multiplex PCR, while the TCRdb copy is restricted to in-frame clones and leaves out a portion. This sample has about 56,000 clones, with roughly three quarters found just once. General observations from the study: Clonal diversity may have been underestimated in mostly white British donors.

This clone was detected only once. The antigen is not known. Trimming took 5 bases from V and 8 from J, leaving 14 bases between them. The CDR3 has 13 residues. Germline V lookup: CDR1 SGHRS, CDR2 YFSETQ. The chain couples TRBV5-1 to TRBJ2-1, with D unresolved. This TCR was recovered from an adult who received the AZD1222 COVID-19 vaccine. The material sequenced was peripheral blood, taken 28 days after the second AZD1222 dose. For the CDR3, the DNA is TGCGCCAGCAGGGCAGGAGCTGGAGATGAGCAGTTCTTC. This sequence encodes CASRAGAGDEQFF.